A single sample is the source of the 2 T cell receptor beta chains below, sequenced in a study of cytomegalovirus exposure and HLA in healthy donors. 13 Jbeta primers and 60 Vbeta primers were used for the PCR. Profiled with immunoSEQ multiplex PCR; TCRdb holds only in-frame clones, not every one. The sample lists tens of thousands of clones; 65% to 85% were seen once. Source material: PBMCs. The receptors shown here come from a man aged 18-30 years in good health and CMV-seronegative.

The V call is TRBV5-6, the J call TRBJ2-1; 10 bases align to TRBD2. V lost 2 bases to trimming and J lost 0 bases; unmatched junction nucleotides: 11. Germline lookup yields CDR1 SGHDT and CDR2 YYEEEE. CDR3 length: 19 amino acids. CDR3 sequence: CASSLPPVSGGSSYNEQFF. In DNA, the CDR3 is TGTGCCAGCAGCTTACCCCCCGTTAGCGGGGGGAGCTCCTACAATGAGCAGTTCTTC.

The chain combines TRBV19 with TRBJ2-3; TRBD1 matches at 8 bases. This CDR3 region has 14 residues. The J segment lost 1 base and the V segment lost 3 bases, leaving 0 bases of the junction unmatched. Germline assignment: CDR1 LNHDA and CDR2 SQIVND (reference sequence). Written as DNA, the CDR3 is TGTGCCAGTAGTATGGGACAGGGCACAGATACGCAGTATTTT. Residues: CASSMGQGTDTQYF.